The entry below describes one T cell receptor beta chain. Germline trimming cut 4 bases from V and 2 bases from J; bases unmatched to any gene: 14. The CDR3 covers 18 residues. CDR1 and CDR2 from the germline V gene are MDHEN and SYDVKM. This sample was taken from a study of blood T cell repertoires in COVID-19. Study background: COVID-19 samples, acute and convalescent, were from the United States, Italy and Spain.

Those who participated ranged in age from roughly 18 to 100 years and resided in 20 to 30 US areas. Each recovered donor of Cohort 3 presented with two negative PCRs, clearance, or symptom resolution. Methods used by the authors: The assay estimated nucleated cells by amplifying reference gene primers. Sequencing was performed with immunoSEQ multiplex PCR; in TCRdb, only in-frame clones are kept and a portion is missing. V, J and clone size derive from that table, while D and trimming were established from the DNA sequence. The data show a few hundred thousand clones, roughly 88% seen once. Sample: PBMCs or T cells enriched from blood (not recorded which). The receptor was derived from a woman aged 25 to 39 who had recovered from COVID-19. The V gene is TRBV28, the J gene TRBJ2-3; the match to TRBD1 covers 8 bases. The chain's CDR3 is CASSSDRTGQAYTDTQYF. In nucleotides, the CDR3 is TGTGCCAGCAGTTCTGATCGGACGGGACAGGCCTACACAGATACGCAGTATTTT.